This T cell receptor (beta chain) was sequenced for a study of CD8 T cells in ankylosing spondylitis. This clonotype occurred a few times. Its antigen remains unknown. The CDR3 covers 13 residues. CDR1 is SQVTM and CDR2 is ANQGSEA in the germline V gene. V lost 3 bases and J lost 7; bases outside the gene matches: 4. Overall study findings and caveats: Earlier work had already found some motif variants in reactive arthritis synovial fluid and blood. Disease-linked clones bore a CD8+ phenotype and were relatively rare in peripheral blood. Enrichment of disease-linked clones was reportedly significant in matched ankylosing spondylitis synovial fluid. Blood from ankylosing spondylitis patients appeared to carry a characteristic roughly 8-variant TCR beta motif.

A quantitative 5'-RACE method, one with molecular barcodes, was used to make TCR beta libraries. One entry per CDR3 protein results from TCRdb running MiXCR on the 5' RACE reads. The repertoire holds 700,000 or so distinct CDR3 sequences, with about 20% as singletons. The sequence derives from a male donor with ankylosing spondylitis. The chain recombines TRBV29-1 with TRBJ2-7, with 12 bases fitting TRBD2. Sequencing input: blood, either unsorted or a sorted T cell fraction (not recorded which). CDR3 sequence reads: CSVDLAGGLEQYF. CDR3 coding DNA: TGCAGCGTTGATCTAGCGGGGGGGCTTGAGCAGTACTTC.